This TCR beta chain was sequenced for a study of cytomegalovirus exposure and HLA in healthy donors. General study results and limits: Altogether, 160 or so TCR beta chains were recorded as cytomegalovirus-associated.

Trimming left V 3 bases short and J 8 bases short, with 17 bases between. Germline V gives CDR1 SGDLS, CDR2 YYNGEE. This CDR3 is 14 amino acids long. PCR used 60 Vbeta primers and 13 Jbeta primers. Repertoires were generated with immunoSEQ multiplex PCR, while TCRdb's copy carries only in-frame clones and drops some. Among approximately 140,000 clones listed, about 86% were seen once. Turning to this clone: Antigen specificity is unknown.

J is TRBJ1-2 and V is TRBV9; tentative D call: TRBD1 (5 bases). The sample comprised PBMCs. This clonotype originated in a man aged 35 to 55 in good health and CMV-seropositive. The CDR3 region is CASSAYLSRVGYTF. Written as DNA, the CDR3 is TGTGCCAGCAGCGCCTATCTCTCCAGGGTGGGCTACACCTTC.